These 32 T cell receptor beta chains originate from one sample sequenced in a study of cytomegalovirus exposure and HLA in healthy donors. PCR used 60 Vbeta primers and 13 Jbeta primers. Profiled with immunoSEQ multiplex PCR; TCRdb holds only in-frame clones, not every one. The data contain 150,000 or so clones, more than 70% of them singletons. Sample: PBMCs. These receptors were taken from a woman between 40 and 50 years old in good health and CMV-seropositive.

J is TRBJ1-1 and V is TRBV5-1; D gene ambiguous. The ends were cut back, 0 bases at V and 0 bases at J, with 6 bases in the middle. Germline V gene lookup returns CDR1 SGHRS and CDR2 YFSETQ. The CDR3 covers 14 residues. The CDR3 sequence: CASSLAPMNTEAFF. DNA of the CDR3: TGCGCCAGCAGCTTGGCCCCCATGAACACTGAAGCTTTCTTT.

The rearrangement joins TRBV9 to TRBJ2-3; 13 positions match TRBD2. There are 17 residues in the CDR3. CDR1 SGDLS and CDR2 YYNGEE come from the germline V gene. V lost 3 bases to trimming and J lost 5 bases; unmatched junction nucleotides: 9. CDR3 protein: CASSGTSGRGGGDTQYF. The CDR3 nucleotides are TGTGCCAGCAGCGGGACTAGCGGGAGAGGGGGTGGAGATACGCAGTATTTT.

V is TRBV19 and J is TRBJ1-3, with 7 bases lining up with TRBD1. With 3 bases clipped from V and 2 bases from J, the junction kept 10 bases outside the gene matches. The germline CDR1 and CDR2 sequences are LNHDA and SQIVND (reference sequence). The CDR3 is 17 residues long. CDR3 DNA sequence: TGTGCCAGTAGTATTCATCGCCCCGGGACAGCTGGAAACACCATATATTTT. Translation: CASSIHRPGTAGNTIYF.

This chain uses TRBV27 with TRBJ2-3, with a weak D call TRBD1 (5 bases). Germline V gene sequence: CDR1 MNHEY, CDR2 SMNVEV (reference sequence). The CDR3 is 18 residues long. The germline V and J ends were trimmed by 6 bases and 0 bases, with 22 bases remaining between them. CDR3 sequence reads: CASSTAFQTATSTDTQYF. The CDR3 DNA is TGTGCCAGCAGCACCGCTTTCCAGACAGCGACTAGCACAGATACGCAGTATTTT.

The V call is TRBV25-1, the J call TRBJ1-3; 8 bases are a match to TRBD1. CDR3 length: 15 residues. V shed 6 bases and J 2 bases; nucleotides not matched to a gene: 6. Germline V gene lookup returns CDR1 MGHDK and CDR2 SYGVNS. Here the CDR3 DNA reads TGTGCCAGCAGACCCCAGGGGGCGCCTGGAAACACCATATATTTT. Its translation is CASRPQGAPGNTIYF.

The V gene is TRBV6-1, the J gene TRBJ2-1, with 7 bases that match TRBD2. The V and J ends lost 6 bases and 2 bases, in that order; junction bases with no gene match: 7. Germline V gives CDR1 MNHNS, CDR2 SASEGT. This CDR3 comprises 15 residues. CDR3 in amino acids: CASSSASGTYNEQFF. The CDR3 coding sequence is TGTGCCAGCAGCTCCGCTAGCGGAACCTACAATGAGCAGTTCTTC.

J is TRBJ2-2 and V is TRBV14, with 9 bases fitting TRBD1. There are 16 residues in the CDR3. The V gene end was trimmed by 2 bases and the J gene end by 5 bases; junction bases not matched to a gene: 6. Germline V gene sequence: CDR1 SGHDN, CDR2 FVKESK. CDR3 protein: CASSQLQGAGTGELFF. DNA for the CDR3: TGTGCCAGCAGCCAACTACAGGGGGCAGGGACCGGGGAGCTGTTTTTT. Combining the CDR3 with reference TRBV14 and TRBJ2-2 gives the whole variable domain EAGVTQFPSHSVIEKGQTVTLRCDPISGHDNLYWYRRVMGKEIKFLLHFVKESKQDESGMPNNRFLAERTGGTYSTLKVQPAELEDSGVYFCASSQLQGAGTGELFFGEGSRLTVL.

The CDR3 here is CASSVQGWETQYF. CDR3 nucleotides: TGTGCCAGCAGTGTTCAGGGATGGGAGACCCAGTACTTC. V gene TRBV25-1 combines with J gene TRBJ2-5; tentatively, D is TRBD1 (5 bases). Per germline, CDR1 MGHDK and CDR2 SYGVNS. CDR3 length: 13 residues. V was cut by 4 bases and J by 5 bases, with 11 bases left in between.

The chain combines TRBV5-1 with TRBJ2-1; D is possibly TRBD2 (6 bases). This CDR3 is built from 16 residues. Trimming cost V 0 bases and J 0 bases, with 10 bases left between them. Germline V gene lookup returns CDR1 SGHRS and CDR2 YFSETQ. CDR3 sequence (DNA): TGCGCCAGCAGCTTGGCGGTCGGGAGCTCCTACAATGAGCAGTTCTTC. Translated, it gives CASSLAVGSSYNEQFF. Based on the CDR3 plus reference TRBV5-1 and TRBJ2-1, the full variable domain is KAGVTQTPRYLIKTRGQQVTLSCSPISGHRSVSWYQQTPGQGLQFLFEYFSETQRNKGNFPGRFSGRQFSNSRSEMNVSTLELGDSALYLCASSLAVGSSYNEQFFGPGTRLTVL.

J is TRBJ2-3 and V is TRBV11-2; TRBD2 matches 8 bases. The CDR3 is made up of 13 amino acids. CDR1 and CDR2 (germline): SGHAT, FQNNGV. Trimming removed 0 bases from V and 8 bases from J; junction bases left unmatched: 1. Here the CDR3 reads CASSLDREGTQYF. CDR3 coding DNA: TGTGCCAGCAGCTTAGATCGGGAGGGTACGCAGTATTTT.

DNA of the CDR3: TGCAGCGTTGGTCTACAGGGAGTCACCGGGGAGCTGTTTTTT. The encoded protein is CSVGLQGVTGELFF. The chain carries TRBV29-1 and TRBJ2-2; D may be TRBD1 (6 bases). Germline lookup yields CDR1 SQVTM and CDR2 ANQGSEA. The CDR3 runs to 14 residues. Trimming took 4 bases from V and 4 from J, leaving 13 bases between them.

The rearrangement joins TRBV19 to TRBJ1-1, with a tentative D call TRBD1 (6 bases). Trimming took off 4 bases at V and 1 base at J, with 13 bases between the two ends. CDR1 and CDR2 (germline): LNHDA, SQIVND (reference sequence). The CDR3 length is 15 residues. CDR3 protein: CASSTPGHPNTEAFF. DNA of the CDR3: TGTGCCAGTAGTACCCCGGGACACCCGAACACTGAAGCTTTCTTT.

This rearrangement joins TRBV9 to TRBJ2-5, with D perhaps TRBD1 (5 bases). The CDR3 spans 13 residues. The germline CDR1 and CDR2 sequences are SGDLS and YYNGEE. The V gene lost 4 bases and the J gene lost 4 bases, with 11 bases spanning the gap. CDR3 bases: TGTGCCAGCAGCCCCGACAGAGTAGAGACCCAGTACTTC. This sequence encodes CASSPDRVETQYF.

This clone has only a few counts. The chain carries TRBV2 and TRBJ2-3, with no clear D. Looked up from germline, CDR1 is SNHLY and CDR2 is FYNNEI. The CDR3 covers 14 residues. Deletions cut 4 bases from V and 6 bases from J, with 14 bases between. The CDR3 reads CASSVRPQQDTQYF. Written as DNA, the CDR3 is TGTGCCAGCAGTGTGCGGCCCCAGCAGGATACGCAGTATTTT.

The chain is built from TRBV28 and TRBJ2-7, with 11 bases fitting TRBD2. The junction had 6 bases not matched to a gene; V was cut back by 6 bases and J by 2 bases. This CDR3 spans 15 amino acids. Germline V gene lookup returns CDR1 MDHEN and CDR2 SYDVKM. The DNA for the CDR3 is TGTGCCAGCAGAGATAGCGGGAGGGCCCCCTACGAGCAGTACTTC. Protein product: CASRDSGRAPYEQYF.

Remarks on this clone: The sample contains more than one DNA sequence encoding this CDR3. The rearrangement uses TRBV2 and TRBJ1-1, with D possibly being TRBD1 (5 bases). The CDR3 is made up of 14 amino acids. Trimming pared 6 bases from V and 0 bases from J, leaving 11 bases between. Per the germline V gene, CDR1 is SNHLY and CDR2 is FYNNEI. Here the CDR3 reads CASSLQGLNTEAFF. CDR3 in DNA: TGTGCCAGCAGCCTCCAGGGTCTGAACACTGAAGCTTTCTTT.

This clone was detected only once. V usage is TRBV28 and J usage is TRBJ1-3; tentatively, D is TRBD1 (5 bases). V was shortened by 10 bases and J by 2 bases, with 15 bases between the two germline ends. This CDR3 contains 14 residues. Germline lookup yields CDR1 MDHEN and CDR2 SYDVKM. Here the CDR3 DNA reads TGTGCCACTCACGCAGGGTGGGCTGGAAACACCATATATTTT. This encodes CATHAGWAGNTIYF.

The rearrangement links TRBV11-1 to TRBJ2-5, with 7 bases aligning to TRBD2. Germline V lookup: CDR1 SGHAT, CDR2 FQDESV (reference sequence). The CDR3 runs 15 residues. V was clipped by 1 base and J by 4 bases; unmatched bases: 6. The chain's CDR3 is CASSLGLAVGETQYF. The CDR3 bases are TGTGCCAGCAGCTTAGGGCTAGCGGTAGGAGAGACCCAGTACTTC.

CDR3 loop: CASRTSTGDGNTIYF. Here the CDR3 DNA reads TGTGCCAGTAGAACCTCTACAGGGGACGGAAACACCATATATTTT. The chain is built from TRBV19 and TRBJ1-3; 7 nucleotides align to TRBD1. The junction had 9 bases not matched to a gene; V was cut back by 6 bases and J by 4 bases. Germline values: CDR1 LNHDA, CDR2 SQIVND (reference sequence). There are 15 residues in the CDR3.

This chain links TRBV30 with TRBJ1-4; 7 positions match TRBD1. V gave up 5 bases and J gave up 5 bases; unmatched junction bases: 8. Germline assignment: CDR1 GTSNPN and CDR2 SVGIG (reference sequence). CDR3 length: 14 residues. The CDR3 protein is CAWGPGTENEKLFF. The CDR3 DNA reads as TGTGCCTGGGGCCCCGGGACAGAAAATGAAAAACTGTTTTTT. The entire variable domain, with the rest obtained from reference TRBV30 and TRBJ1-4, is as follows: SQTIHQWPATLVQPVGSPLSLECTVEGTSNPNLYWYRQAAGRGLQLLFYSVGIGQISSEVPQNLSASRPQDRQFILSSKKLLLSDSGFYLCAWGPGTENEKLFFGSGTQLSVL.

This clone was seen just once. The chain links TRBV14 to TRBJ2-7; 8 nucleotides align to TRBD1. Germline trimming cut 2 bases from V and 6 bases from J; bases unmatched to any gene: 6. Germline CDR1 SGHDN, CDR2 FVKESK. The length of the CDR3 is 14 residues. The CDR3 DNA reads TGTGCCAGCAGCCAAAGGACAGGGTTGGGCGAGCAGTACTTC. Residues: CASSQRTGLGEQYF.

The chain recombines TRBV6-5 with TRBJ1-3; no clear D gene. From germline, CDR1 is MNHEY and CDR2 SVGAGI. The CDR3 length is 14 residues. V lost 5 bases and J 0 bases, leaving 8 bases between the germline ends. The CDR3 here is CASSGGISGNTIYF. CDR3 nucleotide sequence: TGTGCCAGCAGTGGAGGAATCTCTGGAAACACCATATATTTT.

The sample holds one count of this clone. The rearrangement joins TRBV15 to TRBJ1-2, with a possible D match to TRBD1 (5 bases). Germline V gene lookup returns CDR1 LNHNV and CDR2 YYDKDF (reference sequence). The CDR3 runs to 16 residues. V was pared by 0 bases and J by 3 bases, with 14 bases between. CDR3 residues: CATSRDYVRTHYGYTF. CDR3 sequence (DNA): TGTGCCACCAGCAGAGATTATGTGAGGACACACTATGGCTACACCTTC. Full variable domain (outside the CDR3, taken from reference TRBV15 and TRBJ1-2): DAMVIQNPRYQVTQFGKPVTLSCSQTLNHNVMYWYQQKSSQAPKLLFHYYDKDFNNEADTPDNFQSRRPNTSFCFLDIRSPGLGDTAMYLCATSRDYVRTHYGYTFGSGTRLTVV.

This chain uses TRBV18 with TRBJ1-2; possible D gene TRBD1, 6 bases. The germline V and J ends were trimmed by 1 base and 1 base, with 13 bases remaining between them. This CDR3 has 16 amino acids. CDR1 is KGHSH and CDR2 is LQKENI in the germline V gene. The DNA for the CDR3 is TGTGCCAGCTCACCACTGGACAGTTCCCTTAACTATGGCTACACCTTC. Encoded protein: CASSPLDSSLNYGYTF.

V gene TRBV28 combines with J gene TRBJ1-1; D gene ambiguous. CDR3 length: 12 residues. Germline loops: CDR1 MDHEN, CDR2 SYDVKM. V was trimmed by 5 bases and J by 6 bases, leaving 10 bases between them. The CDR3 protein is CASSRGFAEAFF. As DNA, the CDR3 is TGTGCCAGCAGTCGGGGTTTCGCTGAAGCTTTCTTT.

A remark on this clone: The conserved phenylalanine or tryptophan normally closing the CDR3 is absent here, so this likely arose from a read error. This chain uses TRBV30 with TRBJ2-7, with D hard to call. Trimming removed 0 bases from V and 9 bases from J, with 9 bases in between. The germline V gene encodes CDR1 GTSNPN and CDR2 SVGIG (reference sequence). This CDR3 has 11 amino acids. This chain's CDR3 is CAWSVGSGQYL. In nucleotides, the CDR3 is TGTGCCTGGAGTGTCGGGTCAGGGCAGTACCTC.

As to this clone: Other nucleotide sequences from this sample produce the same CDR3. In nucleotides, the CDR3 is TGTGCCAGCAGCTCTGGGGGCACTAATGAAAAACTGTTTTTT. As protein: CASSSGGTNEKLFF. This chain joins TRBV28 and TRBJ1-4, with D maybe TRBD1 (6 bases). V was pared by 6 bases and J by 2 bases, with 10 bases between. This CDR3 is 14 amino acids long. Germline CDR1 MDHEN, CDR2 SYDVKM.

This clone turned up a few times. The V and J genes are TRBV6-5 and TRBJ2-3, with a possible D match to TRBD2 (5 bases). This CDR3 contains 15 residues. The germline gives CDR1 MNHEY, CDR2 SVGAGI. V shed 0 bases and J shed 1 base, with 8 bases lying between them. The CDR3 here is CASSYSWERTDTQYF. Here the CDR3 DNA reads TGTGCCAGCAGTTACTCGTGGGAGCGCACAGATACGCAGTATTTT.

V gene TRBV28 combines with J gene TRBJ2-7, with 11 bases lining up with TRBD2. After removal of 7 bases from V and 3 bases from J, the junction contained 5 bases not matched to a gene. The CDR3 is made up of 14 amino acids. From germline, CDR1 is MDHEN and CDR2 SYDVKM. The CDR3 sequence is CASITGTSGYEQYF. In DNA form, the CDR3 reads TGTGCCAGCATCACCGGGACTAGCGGCTACGAGCAGTACTTC.

The chain uses TRBV6-6 and TRBJ1-1, with TRBD1 as a possible D gene (6 bases). V lost 7 bases and J lost 1, with 7 bases in between. CDR1 and CDR2 from the germline V gene are MNHNY and SVGAGI (reference sequence). This CDR3 has 12 residues. CDR3 in amino acids: CASIRGNTEAFF. The CDR3 DNA follows: TGTGCCAGCATCAGGGGGAACACTGAAGCTTTCTTT.

The rearrangement uses TRBV28 and TRBJ1-3, with D unclear. Germline assignment: CDR1 MDHEN and CDR2 SYDVKM. Trimming took 1 base from V and 0 from J, leaving 7 bases between them. The CDR3 runs 15 residues. DNA for the CDR3: TGTGCCAGCAGTTTATTGGCCAGCTCTGGAAACACCATATATTTT. This translates into CASSLLASSGNTIYF.

The chain employs TRBV4-1 and TRBJ2-7; TRBD2 matches 7 bases. CDR3 length: 16 residues. The junction had 10 bases not matched to a gene; V was cut back by 3 bases and J by 2 bases. Germline V gene sequence: CDR1 MGHRA, CDR2 YSYEKL. The DNA for the CDR3 is TGCGCCAGCAGCCATTCTAGCGGACTAGGGACCTACGAGCAGTACTTC. Its translation is CASSHSSGLGTYEQYF.